This T cell receptor beta chain was identified in a study of Ad26.COV2.S vaccination and SARS-CoV-2 variants (dated by TCRdb to the early 2020s). With respect to the entire study: Donors in the vaccine arm were drawn from COV1001, a phase I-IIa trial of Ad26.COV2.S in healthy adults that was multicentre, randomized, double-blind and placebo-controlled. Ad26.COV2.S was administered intramuscularly at a dose of 5x10^10 or 1x10^11 viral particles, either as one shot or as two shots given 56 days apart. Sequencing of the TCRbeta repertoire served to evaluate the specificity and breadth of SARS-CoV-2-reactive T cell receptors following Ad26.COV2.S vaccination. The TCR-sequenced set comprised about 32 samples: 19 Ad26.COV2.S vaccine recipients, 5 placebo recipients and 8 SARS-CoV-2 convalescent individuals. Participants in the trial were split at random into five groups of five each, receiving low-dose or high-dose Ad26.COV2.S once or twice, or else placebo on both occasions. Investigators did not know the trial group allocation while performing experiments and assessing outcomes.

Its CDR3 holds 15 amino acids, cysteine through phenylalanine. Only the CDR3 portion is preserved as DNA: 45 bases, with reading frame beginning at the first base. Cut back by 6 bases and 0 bases, the V and J ends lie 12 bases apart. CDR1 and CDR2, per the germline V gene (reference sequence), are LNHDA and SQIVND. This clone was recorded only once. The specificity of this receptor is unknown. Per-nucleotide qualities are absent, and no much larger clonotype sits a single base away. The treatment or condition label for this specimen denotes: 19 received Ad26.COV2.S at low or high dose, single or two shots; a few received placebo; per-sample allocation not given. For vaccine and placebo recipients, repertoires were sequenced using samples collected on day 63 after the first injection. Cohort 1b enrolled 20 to 30 adults aged 18-55 years at a single site in Boston, USA, between 29 July and 7 August 2020. Ad26.COV2.S was a replication-incompetent adenovirus type 26 vector that expressed a prefusion-stabilized SARS-CoV-2 spike protein derived from the original Wuhan strain.

Study-wide findings and limitations: The study was not powered to compare responses between vaccine doses or regimens. Higher spike-specific TCR breadth was observed in Ad26.COV2.S recipients than in placebo recipients (P = 0.0014). The authors noted that the TCR breadth and depth analyses may have underestimated total T cell responses. Vaccine and placebo recipients had similar non-spike TCR breadth, a finding consistent with the vaccine containing only spike. Substantial breadth of spike-specific CD8+ and CD4+ T cell responses was reported after vaccination.

The immunoSEQ Assay was the method used to sequence TCRbeta CDR3 regions. After extraction, genomic DNA underwent amplification by bias-controlled multiplex PCR, followed by high-throughput sequencing. Regarding the original processing steps: To quantify the absolute abundance of every unique TCRbeta CDR3 region, sequences were collapsed and filtered. T cell fraction was estimated by normalizing TCRbeta template counts to usable DNA, which was measured by amplifying reference genes present in all nucleated cells. Repertoire TCRs were annotated as SARS-CoV-2-specific when V gene, CDR3 amino acid sequence and J gene were exactly matched to a known reactive TCR set. The reference SARS-CoV-2 TCR set came from MIRA and was filtered for enrichment in COVID-19-positive ImmuneCODE repertoires, removing public or cross-reactive TCRs. Using the MIRA antigens, annotated TCRs were further analysed by specific ORF or by position within an ORF. Breadth was defined as annotated unique rearrangements over total unique productive rearrangements; depth was the summed frequency of those rearrangements. Group comparisons of TCR breadth used two-sided Wilcoxon rank-sum tests. TCRdb re-hosts the immuneACCESS table, in-frame sequences only. Its copies lack some clones; in the studies checked, an unresolved V gene accounts for under half of them, and the cause for the rest is not known. That table supplies the V and J calls and clone size; D and trimming were determined from the DNA. Within this sample are 380,000 or so clones, with 75% to 90% of them counted one time only. The ten largest account for roughly 10% of the sample.

The V and J segments used are TRBV19 and TRBJ2-4, with TRBD1 as a weak D call on 5 bases. The sample was peripheral blood, taken in a trial of Ad26.COV2.S vaccine versus placebo. The clonotype originates from a person aged 18-60 years who received the Ad26.COV2.S COVID-19 vaccine or a placebo. The CDR3 sequence is CASRTVGLAKNIQYF. The nucleotide sequence reads TGTGCCAGTAGGACAGTTGGTCTAGCCAAAAACATTCAGTACTTC.